Presented here are 25 T cell receptor beta chains from one specimen sequenced in a study of identical twins. TCRdb passed the 5' RACE reads through MiXCR, listing each CDR3 protein once. The profile shows about 430,000 distinct CDR3 sequences, less than 20% of them singletons. The sequenced material came from naive T cells sorted from blood. These receptor sequences come from a man between 50 and 59 years old in good health.

As concerns this clonotype: A much larger clonotype is one base distant, so this may be a read error. This rearrangement joins TRBV18 to TRBJ2-1, with D possibly TRBD2 on 6 matching bases. The J call could be wrong; TRBJ2-7 is a better fit for the DNA end. The CDR3 consists of 14 residues. Germline CDR1 is KGHSH and CDR2 is LQKENI. CDR3 in amino acids: CASSPPLRDFEQYF. The CDR3 nucleotides read TGTGCCAGCTCACCACCGTTACGGGACTTTGAGCAGTACTTC.

This clonotype was counted only a few times. V usage is TRBV6-1 and J usage is TRBJ1-5; TRBD1 agrees at 8 bases. V lost 6 bases, J lost 4 bases, and 11 bases stayed unmatched. This CDR3 region has 16 residues. The V gene's germline CDR1 is MNHNS and CDR2 SASEGT. CDR3 nucleotides: TGTGCCAGCAGACCGACCGGACAGGGAGGGAATCAGCCCCAGCATTTT. Translating it yields CASRPTGQGGNQPQHF.

This clonotype was seen many times. The chain is built from TRBV9 and TRBJ2-2; 12 bases match TRBD2. The CDR3 consists of 17 residues. The V and J ends lost 2 bases and 0 bases, in that order; junction bases with no gene match: 2. Germline V gene data show CDR1 as SGDLS and CDR2 as YYNGEE. In DNA, the CDR3 is TGTGCCAGCAGCGTGACTAGCGGGGGCCCGAACACCGGGGAGCTGTTTTTT. Its protein product is CASSVTSGGPNTGELFF.

The chain uses TRBV6-2 or TRBV6-3 and TRBJ1-1, with a tentative D call TRBD1 (5 bases). Trimming removed 7 bases from V and 0 bases from J, with 21 bases in between. Germline loops: CDR1 MNHEY, CDR2 SVGEGT. There are 17 residues in the CDR3. CDR3 residues: CASTIRWNRPMNTEAFF. CDR3 bases: TGTGCCAGCACCATAAGATGGAACAGGCCTATGAACACTGAAGCTTTCTTT.

This chain connects TRBV10-3 to TRBJ1-1; D possibly corresponds to TRBD1 (5 bases). CDR3 size: 13 residues. V was pared by 10 bases and J by 1 base, with 13 bases between. The germline V gene encodes CDR1 ENHRY and CDR2 SYGVKD. CDR3 in DNA: TGTGCCAATGGGGCAGGGAAGAACACTGAAGCTTTCTTT. As protein: CANGAGKNTEAFF.

This clonotype was detected ten times or more. V gene TRBV5-1 combines with J gene TRBJ2-1; 10 bases match TRBD2. J lost 1 base, V lost 4 bases, and 5 bases had no gene match. CDR3 size: 16 residues. Germline values: CDR1 SGHRS, CDR2 YFSETQ. The CDR3 DNA reads as TGCGCCAGCAGCCATAGCGGGAGGAATTCCTACAATGAGCAGTTCTTC. Encoded protein: CASSHSGRNSYNEQFF.

This clonotype was observed a few times. The genes are TRBV5-6 and TRBJ2-1, with 9 positions matching TRBD2. Trimming removed 3 bases from V and 3 bases from J; junction bases left unmatched: 4. Germline values: CDR1 SGHDT, CDR2 YYEEEE. The CDR3 contains 15 residues. CDR3 sequence reads: CASSSGTSYYNEQFF. The CDR3, as DNA: TGTGCCAGCAGCTCCGGGACTAGCTACTACAATGAGCAGTTCTTC.

With regard to this clonotype: A read error is likely, as this CDR3 ends without the conserved phenylalanine or tryptophan. This chain links TRBV12-3 or TRBV12-4 with TRBJ2-1; D is unresolved. This CDR3 is 12 amino acids long. The germline V and J ends were trimmed by 0 bases and 13 bases, with 10 bases remaining between them. The CDR3 is CASSLAVVRQFL. CDR3 in DNA: TGTGCCAGCAGTTTAGCGGTAGTGCGTCAGTTCCTC.

This clonotype has more than one count but fewer than ten. The chain carries TRBV6-2 or TRBV6-3 and TRBJ1-5, with TRBD1 matching over 9 bases. J lost 3 bases, V lost 6 bases, and 6 bases had no gene match. Per the germline V gene, CDR1 is MNHEY and CDR2 is SVGEGT. There are 15 residues in the CDR3. CDR3 in amino acids: CASRGDRVLNQPQHF. CDR3 nucleotides: TGTGCCAGCAGGGGGGACAGGGTCCTCAATCAGCCCCAGCATTTT.

This clonotype was picked up many times. The chain links TRBV5-1 to TRBJ2-5, with 9 bases identical to TRBD1. The CDR3 loop spans 14 amino acids. Germline V gene sequence: CDR1 SGHRS, CDR2 YFSETQ. Trimming cost V 4 bases and J 2 bases; bases outside gene matches: 3. CDR3: CASSRTGEQETQYF. The CDR3 DNA is TGCGCCAGCAGCCGGACAGGGGAACAAGAGACCCAGTACTTC.

The genes are TRBV20-1 and TRBJ2-7, with 9 bases lining up with TRBD1. Germline CDR1 and CDR2: DFQATT and SNEGSKA (reference sequence). The J segment lost 3 bases and the V segment lost 2 bases, leaving 8 bases of the junction unmatched. The CDR3 runs to 15 residues. The CDR3 is CSARMGTGLIYEQYF. As DNA, the CDR3 is TGCAGTGCTAGAATGGGGACAGGGCTAATCTACGAGCAGTACTTC.

Many counts were recorded for this clonotype. The gene calls are TRBV12-3 or TRBV12-4 and TRBJ2-3, with 7 bases identical to TRBD2. J was trimmed by 6 bases and V by 3 bases; bases with no gene match: 9. CDR3 length: 15 residues. The DNA of the CDR3 is TGTGCCAGCAGTTTCCCGGCGGGAGTGACGGATACGCAGTATTTT. Its translation: CASSFPAGVTDTQYF.

V is TRBV6-5 and J is TRBJ1-2; D unclear. The V end was cut by 2 bases, the J end by 1 base, with 8 bases between. Germline assignment: CDR1 MNHEY and CDR2 SVGAGI. This CDR3 spans 14 amino acids. Here the CDR3 DNA reads TGTGCCAGCAGTTACAGGGCAATTAACTATGGCTACACCTTC. Translated: CASSYRAINYGYTF.

This clonotype came up a few times. This rearrangement joins TRBV10-3 to TRBJ2-2, with TRBD2 matching over 13 bases. The ends lost 5 bases at V and 4 bases at J; junction bases unmatched: 1. The CDR3 is made up of 15 amino acids. Germline V gives CDR1 ENHRY, CDR2 SYGVKD. The chain's CDR3 is CAISTSGRATGELFF. DNA of the CDR3: TGTGCCATCAGTACTAGCGGGAGGGCCACCGGGGAGCTGTTTTTT.

This clonotype was recorded many times. The rearrangement uses TRBV20-1 and TRBJ2-3, with D perhaps being TRBD1 or TRBD2 (5 bases each). Germline V gene sequence: CDR1 DFQATT, CDR2 SNEGSKA (reference sequence). The CDR3 sequence is 13 residues long. Trimming cost V 3 bases and J 10 bases, with 17 bases left between them. CDR3 nucleotides: TGCAGTGCTAGTAGGGACCCAAAGGCCCCGCAGTATTTT. Its translation: CSASRDPKAPQYF.

This clonotype was recorded many times. The gene calls are TRBV29-1 and TRBJ2-7; 11 positions match TRBD2. Germline trimming cut 6 bases from V and 2 bases from J; bases unmatched to any gene: 6. Germline V gene data show CDR1 as SQVTM and CDR2 as ANQGSEA. The CDR3 consists of 14 residues. CDR3: CSVALAGGTYEQYF. The CDR3 DNA sequence: TGCAGCGTCGCGCTAGCGGGGGGAACCTACGAGCAGTACTTC.

This clonotype was counted between two and nine times. The chain couples TRBV12-3 or TRBV12-4 to TRBJ2-5; 15 nucleotides line up with TRBD2. Unmatched junction bases numbered 4, after V lost 5 bases and J lost 3 bases. The CDR3 has 16 residues. The CDR3 sequence is CASSIGLAGGKETQYF. For the CDR3, the DNA is TGTGCCAGCAGTATTGGACTAGCGGGGGGGAAAGAGACCCAGTACTTC.

This clonotype showed up many times. The chain employs TRBV9 and TRBJ2-1, with 10 positions matching TRBD2. J gave up 7 bases and V 2 bases, and 6 bases lay outside the gene matches. Germline loops: CDR1 SGDLS, CDR2 YYNGEE. The CDR3 totals 15 residues. CDR3: CASSVLAGAPNEQFF. The CDR3 DNA sequence: TGTGCCAGCAGCGTTCTAGCGGGAGCTCCTAATGAGCAGTTCTTC.

This clonotype has ten or more counts. The chain is built from TRBV7-3 and TRBJ2-7; D is undetermined. The CDR3 sequence is 13 residues long. CDR1 and CDR2 from the germline V gene are SGHTA and FQGTGA. The V end was cut by 2 bases, the J end by 1 base, with 6 bases between. The CDR3 bases are TGTGCCAGCAGCTTATACGGATCCTACGAGCAGTACTTC. Its protein product is CASSLYGSYEQYF.

The V and J genes are TRBV18 and TRBJ2-3; 12 nucleotides align to TRBD2. The germline V gene encodes CDR1 KGHSH and CDR2 LQKENI. The length of the CDR3 is 18 residues. V lost 3 bases to trimming and J lost 2 bases; unmatched junction nucleotides: 9. The CDR3 is CASSPTSGGRTNTDTQYF. CDR3 nucleotides: TGTGCCAGCTCACCGACTAGCGGGGGCCGAACAAACACAGATACGCAGTATTTT. Variable domain in full (rest from reference TRBV18 and TRBJ2-3): NAGVMQNPRHLVRRRGQEARLRCSPMKGHSHVYWYRQLPEEGLKFMVYLQKENIIDESGMPKERFSAEFPKEGPSILRIQQVVRGDSAAYFCASSPTSGGRTNTDTQYFGPGTRLTVL.

Here the CDR3 DNA reads TGCGCCAGCAGCCCGGATCGGACCGGGGAGCTGTTTTTT. The encoded protein is CASSPDRTGELFF. This chain joins TRBV5-1 and TRBJ2-2; D unclear. The length of the CDR3 is 13 residues. Trimming removed 4 bases at V and 5 bases at J, with 9 bases between. Germline CDR1 and CDR2: SGHRS and YFSETQ.

This clonotype was observed a handful of times. The V gene is TRBV9, the J gene TRBJ2-5; D not resolved. V lost 4 bases, J lost 2 bases, and 15 bases lay in between. In germline, CDR1 is SGDLS, CDR2 YYNGEE. The CDR3 covers 15 residues. CDR3 coding DNA: TGTGCCAGCAGCCGCAACGTCGGGTCTCAAGAGACCCAGTACTTC. Translation: CASSRNVGSQETQYF.

This clonotype was seen at least ten times. This CDR3 reads CATSLVPLYQETQYF. DNA for the CDR3: TGTGCCACCTCCCTGGTACCACTGTACCAAGAGACCCAGTACTTC. The V and J genes are TRBV15 and TRBJ2-5; D uncertain. This CDR3 is built from 15 residues. The V gene's germline CDR1 is LNHNV and CDR2 YYDKDF (reference sequence). Trimming took 8 bases from V and 0 from J, leaving 16 bases between them. The whole variable domain, remainder taken from reference TRBV15 and TRBJ2-5, is DAMVIQNPRYQVTQFGKPVTLSCSQTLNHNVMYWYQQKSSQAPKLLFHYYDKDFNNEADTPDNFQSRRPNTSFCFLDIRSPGLGDTAMYLCATSLVPLYQETQYFGPGTRLLVL.

This sequence joins TRBV20-1 and TRBJ1-1, with D uncertain. The germline V and J ends were trimmed by 2 bases and 4 bases, with 11 bases remaining between them. The length of the CDR3 is 13 residues. Germline CDR1 reads DFQATT; CDR2 reads SNEGSKA (reference sequence). CDR3 protein: CSARMDPSTEAFF. For the CDR3, the DNA is TGCAGTGCTAGAATGGATCCGTCCACTGAAGCTTTCTTT.

This clonotype was counted ten times or more. The V and J genes are TRBV10-2 and TRBJ1-6; 8 bases are shared with TRBD1. CDR3 size: 15 residues. Trimming removed 9 bases from V and 9 bases from J; junction bases left unmatched: 13. Germline values: CDR1 WSHSY, CDR2 SAAADI. The CDR3 is CASSGQGARRSPLHF. For the CDR3, the DNA is TGCGCCAGTTCAGGGCAGGGGGCGCGTCGTTCACCCCTCCACTTT.